This TCR beta chain is from a study of control samples from healthy donors and cancer patients. TCRdb's table, derived via immunoSEQ multiplex PCR, lists solely in-frame clones and lacks some. The sample consists of roughly 180,000 clones, more than 85% of them appearing once. Trimming took 4 bases from V and 2 from J; bases not matched to a gene: 5. Germline CDR1 LGHDT, CDR2 YNNKEL (reference sequence). The CDR3 covers 15 residues. The genes are TRBV3-1 (or the pseudogene TRBV3-2) and TRBJ1-3; 7 bases match TRBD1. The specimen was blood. The sequence derives from a woman aged 40 to 55 in good health. The CDR3: CASSRRDSPGNTIYF. DNA for the CDR3: TGTGCCAGCAGCCGCCGGGACAGCCCTGGAAACACCATATATTTT.